The present TCR beta chain was sequenced within a study of OX40 agonist ivuxolimab in advanced cancers. Study as a whole: Antecedent anti-PD-1, anti-PD-L1 or anti-CTLA-4 therapy was permissible, with around 40% having received some.

Sequenced by immunoSEQ multiplex PCR; TCRdb stores in-frame clones only, minus some. The table records some 25,000 clones, approximately 85% of them present only once. The V and J ends lost 7 bases and 1 base, in that order; junction bases with no gene match: 10. The germline V gene has CDR1 MNHEY and CDR2 SMNVEV (reference sequence). The CDR3 spans 15 residues. The starting material was CD4+ or CD8+ T cells sorted from blood, obtained in a trial of the OX40 agonist ivuxolimab. This sequence originates from an adult with an advanced solid tumor such as melanoma, head and neck, liver or kidney cancer. V usage is TRBV27 and J usage is TRBJ2-7, with TRBD1 identical over 7 bases. The CDR3 sequence is CASILQGPGSYEQYF. The CDR3 DNA reads as TGTGCCAGCATTCTACAGGGGCCAGGTTCCTACGAGCAGTACTTC.